These 23 T cell receptor beta chains came from one sample sequenced in a study of T cell responses to AZD1222 COVID-19 vaccine. Using immunoSEQ multiplex PCR, the repertoire was profiled, and TCRdb retains in-frame clones only, with some absent. This sample yields some 42,000 clones, of which around 80% are seen a single time; 15% to 20% belongs to the top ten. Sample: peripheral blood, taken 28 days after the second AZD1222 dose. The receptors originated from an adult who received the AZD1222 COVID-19 vaccine.

This chain uses TRBV19 with TRBJ2-5; TRBD2 agrees at 8 bases. The CDR3 is made up of 14 amino acids. Trimming at V came to 6 bases and at J to 5 bases, leaving 8 bases not matched to a gene. Germline loops: CDR1 LNHDA, CDR2 SQIVND (reference sequence). In DNA form, the CDR3 reads TGTGCCAGTAGCCCGGGGGGGGGACGGGAGACCCAGTACTTC. Translated: CASSPGGGRETQYF. The whole variable domain, filled in from reference TRBV19 and TRBJ2-5, reads DGGITQSPKYLFRKEGQNVTLSCEQNLNHDAMYWYRQDPGQGLRLIYYSQIVNDFQKGDIAEGYSVSREKKESFPLTVTSAQKNPTAFYLCASSPGGGRETQYFGPGTRLLVL.

The genes are TRBV7-3 and TRBJ2-5; D unclear. Looked up from germline, CDR1 is SGHTA and CDR2 is FQGTGA. CDR3 size: 14 residues. V lost 1 base, J lost 1 base, and 7 bases lay in between. The CDR3 nucleotides are TGTGCCAGCAGCTTAATACCCGCCCAAGAGACCCAGTACTTC. Translation gives CASSLIPAQETQYF.

The chain recombines TRBV5-4 with TRBJ2-7, with D possibly called TRBD1 or TRBD2 (5 bases each). This CDR3 spans 15 amino acids. Germline CDR1 and CDR2: SGHNT and YYREEE (reference sequence). Trimming removed 0 bases at V and 2 bases at J, with 12 bases between. The CDR3 spells CASSLEGGGTYEQYF. Here the CDR3 DNA reads TGTGCCAGCAGCTTGGAAGGTGGGGGAACCTACGAGCAGTACTTC.

This clone was detected only once. The V call is TRBV12-3 or TRBV12-4, the J call TRBJ1-1; 7 bases match TRBD1. Losses at the gene ends were 5 bases for V and 6 bases for J; bases not matched to a gene: 0. The CDR3 extends over 11 amino acids. The CDR3 spells CASSTGAEAFF. As DNA, the CDR3 is TGTGCCAGCAGTACAGGGGCTGAAGCTTTCTTT.

This rearrangement joins TRBV5-1 to TRBJ1-2, with no clear D. V was shortened by 0 bases and J by 4 bases, with 10 bases between the two germline ends. Germline V lookup: CDR1 SGHRS, CDR2 YFSETQ. This CDR3 region has 14 residues. The CDR3 sequence is CASSLAMEGYGYTF. In DNA, the CDR3 is TGCGCCAGCAGCTTGGCCATGGAGGGCTATGGCTACACCTTC. Together with reference TRBV5-1 and TRBJ1-2, the CDR3 gives the full variable domain: KAGVTQTPRYLIKTRGQQVTLSCSPISGHRSVSWYQQTPGQGLQFLFEYFSETQRNKGNFPGRFSGRQFSNSRSEMNVSTLELGDSALYLCASSLAMEGYGYTFGSGTRLTVV.

The chain employs TRBV3-1 (or the pseudogene TRBV3-2) and TRBJ2-2; 14 bases agree with TRBD2. Germline trimming cut 4 bases from V and 5 bases from J; bases unmatched to any gene: 15. CDR1 LGHDT and CDR2 YNNKEL come from the germline V gene (reference sequence). The CDR3 totals 20 residues. CDR3 sequence: CASSRTPGLAGAGGTGELFF. The CDR3 bases are TGTGCCAGCAGCCGTACTCCGGGACTAGCGGGGGCCGGGGGGACCGGGGAGCTGTTTTTT.

V is TRBV12-5 and J is TRBJ1-4; D may be TRBD1 (6 bases). The germline CDR1 and CDR2 sequences are LGHNT and FRNRAP. Trimming removed 9 bases from V and 8 bases from J, with 19 bases in between. The CDR3 runs to 14 residues. The CDR3 here is CARPLYRVREKLFF. CDR3 sequence (DNA): TGTGCTAGGCCCCTCTACAGGGTACGGGAAAAACTGTTTTTT.

The V gene is TRBV7-2, the J gene TRBJ2-5; 11 bases fit TRBD1. The CDR3 spans 15 residues. Germline V gene sequence: CDR1 SGHTA, CDR2 FQGNSA. The ends lost 5 bases at V and 3 bases at J; junction bases unmatched: 5. This CDR3 is CASSPGQGAEETQYF. CDR3 DNA sequence: TGTGCCAGCAGCCCAGGACAGGGGGCGGAAGAGACCCAGTACTTC.

The V gene is TRBV11-3, the J gene TRBJ2-7; D gene uncertain. Germline CDR1 reads SGHNT; CDR2 reads YENEEA. The CDR3 is 15 residues long. Trimming took off 4 bases at V and 2 bases at J, with 15 bases between the two ends. The CDR3, as DNA: TGTGCCAGCAGCTCCCCCGGGCCGACGGCCTACGAGCAGTACTTC. Amino acids: CASSSPGPTAYEQYF.

The rearrangement uses TRBV28 and TRBJ1-5; D is uncertain. V gave up 5 bases and J gave up 2 bases, with 10 bases separating them. CDR1 MDHEN and CDR2 SYDVKM come from the germline V gene. This CDR3 is built from 14 residues. CDR3 coding DNA: TGTGCCAGCAGTCCCGTTTGGGGCAATCAGCCCCAGCATTTT. Protein: CASSPVWGNQPQHF.

This chain connects TRBV5-1 to TRBJ1-2, with D perhaps TRBD1 (5 bases). V was shortened by 0 bases and J by 4 bases, with 16 bases between the two germline ends. Germline CDR1 reads SGHRS; CDR2 reads YFSETQ. CDR3 length equals 16 residues. In DNA, the CDR3 is TGCGCCAGCAGCTTGGCCGGGGGGATGGCCCCCTATGGCTACACCTTC. Translating gives CASSLAGGMAPYGYTF.

V usage is TRBV18 and J usage is TRBJ1-1; 8 bases fit TRBD1. This CDR3 has 15 residues. Looked up from germline, CDR1 is KGHSH and CDR2 is LQKENI. V lost 3 bases and J lost 1; bases outside the gene matches: 4. CDR3 DNA sequence: TGTGCCAGCTCACCCTCCGGGACAGGGAACACTGAAGCTTTCTTT. Protein: CASSPSGTGNTEAFF.

The chain recombines TRBV18 with TRBJ1-1, with D uncertain. The CDR3 length is 13 residues. V lost 3 bases and J 6 bases, leaving 11 bases between the germline ends. The germline V gene has CDR1 KGHSH and CDR2 LQKENI. CDR3 loop: CASSPLGIPEAFF. The CDR3, as DNA: TGTGCCAGCTCACCTCTGGGAATCCCTGAAGCTTTCTTT.

The chain couples TRBV12-3 or TRBV12-4 to TRBJ2-7; D unclear. The CDR3 totals 11 residues. V was clipped by 2 bases and J by 6 bases, with 5 bases between them. In nucleotides, the CDR3 is TGTGCCAGCAGTTTATCGTCCGAGCAGTACTTC. Encoded protein: CASSLSSEQYF.

This chain connects TRBV3-1 (or the pseudogene TRBV3-2) to TRBJ1-5; D unresolved. Germline assignment: CDR1 LGHDT and CDR2 YNNKEL (reference sequence). V was shortened by 0 bases and J by 5 bases, with 5 bases between the two germline ends. The CDR3 covers 13 residues. This chain's CDR3 is CASSQDADQPQHF. The CDR3 region has the DNA TGTGCCAGCAGCCAAGATGCGGATCAGCCCCAGCATTTT.

The chain employs TRBV7-3 and TRBJ2-7; 11 nucleotides match TRBD1. The germline V gene has CDR1 SGHTA and CDR2 FQGTGA. The CDR3 consists of 13 residues. V shed 5 bases, J shed 7 bases, and the junction held 4 bases outside the gene matches. This CDR3 reads CASSRTGGSEQYF. CDR3 DNA: TGTGCCAGCAGCCGGACAGGGGGCTCAGAGCAGTACTTC.

The chain uses TRBV3-1 (or the pseudogene TRBV3-2) and TRBJ1-2, with D possibly matching TRBD1 (6 bases). The ends were cut back, 1 base at V and 8 bases at J, with 14 bases in the middle. Germline V gene data show CDR1 as LGHDT and CDR2 as YNNKEL (reference sequence). The CDR3 covers 14 residues. The CDR3 loop is CASSQVQGGGGYTF. In DNA form, the CDR3 reads TGTGCCAGCAGCCAAGTTCAGGGTGGGGGCGGCTACACCTTC.

This sequence joins TRBV19 and TRBJ1-3, with D hard to call. From germline, CDR1 is LNHDA and CDR2 SQIVND (reference sequence). This CDR3 has 13 amino acids. V shed 6 bases and J shed 0 bases, with 6 bases lying between them. CDR3 sequence: CASRSNSGNTIYF. CDR3 bases: TGTGCCAGTAGATCCAACTCTGGAAACACCATATATTTT.

The count of this clone is one. V usage is TRBV28 and J usage is TRBJ2-5; 8 bases align to TRBD2. The V segment lost 3 bases and the J segment 3 bases; nucleotides outside the gene matches: 3. Per germline, CDR1 MDHEN and CDR2 SYDVKM. This CDR3 is built from 14 residues. The CDR3 loop is CASSFVGLEETQYF. The CDR3 nucleotides read TGTGCCAGCAGTTTCGTGGGACTAGAAGAGACCCAGTACTTC.

The chain uses TRBV3-1 (or the pseudogene TRBV3-2) and TRBJ1-1; D gene uncertain. The V gene lost 3 bases and the J gene lost 6 bases, with 11 bases spanning the gap. The germline gives CDR1 LGHDT, CDR2 YNNKEL (reference sequence). The CDR3 loop spans 13 amino acids. The CDR3 here is CASSHSTAAEAFF. The CDR3 DNA is TGTGCCAGCAGCCACTCAACAGCCGCTGAAGCTTTCTTT.

This CDR3 reads CASSRTGGQYNEQFF. The CDR3 nucleotides read TGTGCCAGCAGCCGGACAGGGGGTCAATACAATGAGCAGTTCTTC. This chain connects TRBV6-5 to TRBJ2-1; 10 bases fit TRBD1. This CDR3 region has 15 residues. V lost 6 bases, J lost 4 bases, and 6 bases stayed unmatched. Germline loops: CDR1 MNHEY, CDR2 SVGAGI.

The chain carries TRBV7-6 and TRBJ2-2, with 7 bases fitting TRBD1. CDR1 SGHVS and CDR2 FNYEAQ come from the germline V gene. This CDR3 has 17 amino acids. V trimming: 4 bases; J trimming: 2 bases; junction bases outside the gene matches: 10. The CDR3 DNA follows: TGTGCCAGCAGCTCGATTCGTCGACAGGGAAACACCGGGGAGCTGTTTTTT. This sequence encodes CASSSIRRQGNTGELFF.

The chain has TRBV6-1 and TRBJ1-1; D might be TRBD1 (5 bases). CDR3 length: 13 amino acids. Germline CDR1 reads MNHNS; CDR2 reads SASEGT. With 2 bases removed from V and 7 bases from J, the gap between germline ends came to 11 bases. CDR3 residues: CASSEIRDGEAFF. The CDR3 region has the DNA TGTGCCAGCAGTGAAATTAGGGACGGTGAAGCTTTCTTT.